This T cell receptor (beta chain) was sequenced in a study of regulatory T cells in long-lasting Graves disease. This clonotype was observed at least ten times. Sample time point: newly diagnosed GD, antithyroid drugs for less than 3 months. The authors made the TCR library using RNA they extracted from PBMCs. The germline gives CDR1 MDHEN, CDR2 SYDVKM. The J segment lost 4 bases and the V segment lost 4 bases, leaving 2 bases of the junction unmatched. The CDR3 covers 13 residues. Assembly of TCR beta libraries relied on iRepertoire HTBI primers together with Arm-PCR of CDR3 regions. TCRdb ran MiXCR on the multiplex PCR reads and lists one entry per CDR3 protein. The sample includes 300,000 to 400,000 distinct CDR3 sequences, 18% of them seen just once.

Sequenced here: peripheral blood mononuclear cells (PBMCs), sampled at new diagnosis, from a patient treated with antithyroid drugs. The receptor's source is a female donor with Graves disease. The chain is built from TRBV28 and TRBJ1-2; TRBD1 agrees at 8 bases. CDR3 nucleotides: TGTGCCAGCAGTTGGACAGGGTCCTATGGCTACACCTTC. Amino acid sequence: CASSWTGSYGYTF.